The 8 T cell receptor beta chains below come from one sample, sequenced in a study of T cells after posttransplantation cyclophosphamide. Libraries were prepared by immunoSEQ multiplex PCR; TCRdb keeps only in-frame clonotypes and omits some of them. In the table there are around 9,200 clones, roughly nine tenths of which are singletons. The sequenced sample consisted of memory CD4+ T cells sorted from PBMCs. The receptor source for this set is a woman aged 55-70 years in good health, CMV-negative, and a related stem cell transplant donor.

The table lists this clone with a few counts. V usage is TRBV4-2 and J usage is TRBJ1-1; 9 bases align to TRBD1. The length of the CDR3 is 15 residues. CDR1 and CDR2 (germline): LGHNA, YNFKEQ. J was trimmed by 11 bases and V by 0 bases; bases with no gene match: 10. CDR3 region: CASSQDLSGQGWAFF. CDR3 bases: TGTGCCAGCAGCCAAGACCTTTCGGGACAGGGATGGGCTTTCTTT.

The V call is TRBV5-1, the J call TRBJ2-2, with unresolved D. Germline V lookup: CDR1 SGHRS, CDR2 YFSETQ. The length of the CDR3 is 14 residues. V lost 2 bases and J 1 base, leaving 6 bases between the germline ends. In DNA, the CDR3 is TGCGCCAGCAGCTTCGCCGGGAACACCGGGGAGCTGTTTTTT. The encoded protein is CASSFAGNTGELFF. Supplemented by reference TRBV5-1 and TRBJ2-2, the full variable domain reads KAGVTQTPRYLIKTRGQQVTLSCSPISGHRSVSWYQQTPGQGLQFLFEYFSETQRNKGNFPGRFSGRQFSNSRSEMNVSTLELGDSALYLCASSFAGNTGELFFGEGSRLTVL.

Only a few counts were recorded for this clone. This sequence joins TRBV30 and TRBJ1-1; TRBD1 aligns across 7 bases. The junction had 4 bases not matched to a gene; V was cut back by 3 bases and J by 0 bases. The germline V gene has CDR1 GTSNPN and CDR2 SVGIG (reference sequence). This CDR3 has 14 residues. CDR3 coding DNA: TGTGCCTGGAGGGCAGGGGGACTGAACACTGAAGCTTTCTTT. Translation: CAWRAGGLNTEAFF.

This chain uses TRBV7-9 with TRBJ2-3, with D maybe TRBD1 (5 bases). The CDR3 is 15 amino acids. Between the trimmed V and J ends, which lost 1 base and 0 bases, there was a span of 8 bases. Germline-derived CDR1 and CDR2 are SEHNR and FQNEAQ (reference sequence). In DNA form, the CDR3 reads TGTGCCAGCAGCTTAGAGGGGAAAAGCACAGATACGCAGTATTTT. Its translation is CASSLEGKSTDTQYF.

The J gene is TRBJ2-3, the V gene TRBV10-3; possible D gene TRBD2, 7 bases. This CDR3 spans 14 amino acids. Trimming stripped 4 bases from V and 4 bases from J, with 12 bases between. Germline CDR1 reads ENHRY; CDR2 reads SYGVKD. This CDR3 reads CAISGLGGADTQYF. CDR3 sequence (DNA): TGTGCCATCAGTGGGTTAGGGGGGGCAGATACGCAGTATTTT.

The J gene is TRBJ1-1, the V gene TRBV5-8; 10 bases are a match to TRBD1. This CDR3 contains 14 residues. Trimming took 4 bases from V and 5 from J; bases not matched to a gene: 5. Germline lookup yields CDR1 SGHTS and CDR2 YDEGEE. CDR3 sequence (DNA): TGTGCCAGCAGCCCTGGGACAGGGGAAACTGAAGCTTTCTTT. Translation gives CASSPGTGETEAFF. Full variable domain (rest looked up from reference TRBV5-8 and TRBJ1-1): EAGVTQSPTHLIKTRGQQATLRCSPISGHTSVYWYQQALGLGLQFLLWYDEGEERNRGNFPPRFSGRQFPNYSSELNVNALELEDSALYLCASSPGTGETEAFFGQGTRLTVV.

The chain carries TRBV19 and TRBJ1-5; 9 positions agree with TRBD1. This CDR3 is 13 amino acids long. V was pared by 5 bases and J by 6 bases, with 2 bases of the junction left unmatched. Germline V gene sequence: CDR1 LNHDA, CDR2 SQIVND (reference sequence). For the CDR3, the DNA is TGTGCCAGTAGTGCGACAGGGGGTCAGCCCCAGCATTTT. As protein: CASSATGGQPQHF.

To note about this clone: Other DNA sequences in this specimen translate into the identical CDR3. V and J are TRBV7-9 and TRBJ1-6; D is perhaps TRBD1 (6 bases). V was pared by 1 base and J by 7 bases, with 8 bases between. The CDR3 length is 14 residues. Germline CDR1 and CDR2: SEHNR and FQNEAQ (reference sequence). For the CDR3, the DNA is TGTGCCAGCAGCTTAGTGGACAGCAATTCACCCCTCCACTTT. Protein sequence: CASSLVDSNSPLHF.